Listed below are T cell receptor beta chains from one sample, sequenced in a study of cytomegalovirus exposure and HLA in healthy donors. Sequencing was performed with immunoSEQ multiplex PCR; in TCRdb, only in-frame clones are kept and a portion is missing. The data hold about 130,000 clones, with roughly a sixth observed a single time. Sequencing was carried out using PBMCs. The receptors come from a female donor in good health and CMV-seropositive. CDR3s leave out the opening cysteine and the closing phenylalanine or tryptophan.

j_call v_call cdr3_aa
TRBJ2-3 TRBV2 ASVSLETSGLTDTQY
TRBJ2-2 TRBV7-8 ASSRRLAGRSGELF
TRBJ1-1 TRBV19 ASIRDRGMNTEAF
TRBJ1-4 TRBV6-5 ASSPHEGFEKLF
TRBJ2-7 TRBV18 ASSPGQGDEQY
TRBJ2-7 TRBV7-9 ASSLGQRRAEQY
TRBJ2-5 TRBV7-9 ASSLAHSKETQY
TRBJ2-7 TRBV30 AWSRTGIGEQY
TRBJ2-5 TRBV6-5 ASSYSAGKETQY
TRBJ2-3 TRBV5-1 ASSSVLVTDTQY
TRBJ2-7 TRBV29-1 SVSRGTYEQY
TRBJ1-5 TRBV7-2 ASSLVGAGRDQPQH
TRBJ1-1 TRBV9 ASSVAGNTEAF
TRBJ2-1 TRBV6-5 ASSWTQSYNEQF
TRBJ2-7 TRBV7-8 ASSLTHRWGYEQY
TRBJ2-7 TRBV9 ASSVSPGQGYEQY